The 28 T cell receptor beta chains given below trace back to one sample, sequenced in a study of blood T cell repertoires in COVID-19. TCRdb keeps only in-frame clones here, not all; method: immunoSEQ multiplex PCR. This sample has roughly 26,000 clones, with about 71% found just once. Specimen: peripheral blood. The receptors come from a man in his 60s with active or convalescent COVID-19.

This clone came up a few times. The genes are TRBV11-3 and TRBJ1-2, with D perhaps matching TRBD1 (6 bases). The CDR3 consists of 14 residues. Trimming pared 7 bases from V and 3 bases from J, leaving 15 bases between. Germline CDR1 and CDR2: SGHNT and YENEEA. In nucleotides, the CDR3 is TGTGCCAGCACCCTGGGGGCGGTTCACTATGGCTACACCTTC. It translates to CASTLGAVHYGYTF.

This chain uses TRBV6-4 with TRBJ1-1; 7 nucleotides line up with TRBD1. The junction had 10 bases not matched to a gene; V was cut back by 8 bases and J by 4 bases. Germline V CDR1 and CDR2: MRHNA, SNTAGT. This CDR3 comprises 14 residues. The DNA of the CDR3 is TGTGCCAGCCGTTCACAGGGGATGGGCACTGAAGCTTTCTTT. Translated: CASRSQGMGTEAFF.

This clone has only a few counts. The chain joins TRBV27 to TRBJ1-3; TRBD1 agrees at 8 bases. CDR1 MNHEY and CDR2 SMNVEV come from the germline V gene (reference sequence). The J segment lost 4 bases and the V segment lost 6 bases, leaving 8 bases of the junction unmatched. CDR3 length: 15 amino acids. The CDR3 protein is CASRSNGQGGNTIYF. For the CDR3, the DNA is TGTGCCAGCAGGTCAAACGGACAGGGAGGAAACACCATATATTTT.

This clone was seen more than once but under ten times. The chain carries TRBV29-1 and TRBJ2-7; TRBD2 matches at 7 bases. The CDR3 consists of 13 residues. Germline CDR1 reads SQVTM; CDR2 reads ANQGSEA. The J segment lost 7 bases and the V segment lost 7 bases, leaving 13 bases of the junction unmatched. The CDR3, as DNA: TGCAGCGCCATTAGGGGAGGGTCGGGAGAGCAGTACTTC. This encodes CSAIRGGSGEQYF.

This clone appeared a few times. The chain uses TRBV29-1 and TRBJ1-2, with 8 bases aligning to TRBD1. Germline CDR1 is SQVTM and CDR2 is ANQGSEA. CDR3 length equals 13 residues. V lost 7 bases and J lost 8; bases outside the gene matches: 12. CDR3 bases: TGCAGCGCGGAAACAGGGGGGAGTACCGGCTACACCTTC. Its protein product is CSAETGGSTGYTF.

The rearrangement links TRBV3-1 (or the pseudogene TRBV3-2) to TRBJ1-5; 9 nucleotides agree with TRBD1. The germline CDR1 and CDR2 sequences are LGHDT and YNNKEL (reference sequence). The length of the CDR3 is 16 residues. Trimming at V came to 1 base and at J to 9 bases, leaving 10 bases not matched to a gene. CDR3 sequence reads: CASSQGEPGQGWPQHF. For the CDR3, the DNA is TGTGCCAGCAGCCAAGGGGAACCGGGACAGGGTTGGCCCCAGCATTTT.

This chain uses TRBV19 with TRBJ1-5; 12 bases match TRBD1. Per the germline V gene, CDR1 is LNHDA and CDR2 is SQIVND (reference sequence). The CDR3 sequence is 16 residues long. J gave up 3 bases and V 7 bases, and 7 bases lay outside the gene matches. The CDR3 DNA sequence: TGTGCCAGTAACGCCGGGACAGGGGGCTTCAATCAGCCCCAGCATTTT. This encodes CASNAGTGGFNQPQHF. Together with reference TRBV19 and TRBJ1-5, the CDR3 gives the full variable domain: DGGITQSPKYLFRKEGQNVTLSCEQNLNHDAMYWYRQDPGQGLRLIYYSQIVNDFQKGDIAEGYSVSREKKESFPLTVTSAQKNPTAFYLCASNAGTGGFNQPQHFGDGTRLSIL.

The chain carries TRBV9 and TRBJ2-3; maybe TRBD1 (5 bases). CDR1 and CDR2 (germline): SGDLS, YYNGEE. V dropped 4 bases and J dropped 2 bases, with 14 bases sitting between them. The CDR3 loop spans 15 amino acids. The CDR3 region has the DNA TGTGCCAGCAGCCCAAGTGGCGGACACACAGATACGCAGTATTTT. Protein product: CASSPSGGHTDTQYF.

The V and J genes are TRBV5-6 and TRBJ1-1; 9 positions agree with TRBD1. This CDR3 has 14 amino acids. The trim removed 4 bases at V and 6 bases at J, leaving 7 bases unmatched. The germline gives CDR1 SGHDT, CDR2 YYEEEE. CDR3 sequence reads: CASSTDRGGSEAFF. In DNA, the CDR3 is TGTGCCAGCAGCACGGACAGGGGAGGATCTGAAGCTTTCTTT.

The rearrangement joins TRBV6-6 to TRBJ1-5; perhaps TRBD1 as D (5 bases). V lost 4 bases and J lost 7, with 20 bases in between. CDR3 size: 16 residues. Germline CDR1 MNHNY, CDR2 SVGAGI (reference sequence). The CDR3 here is CASSFPTGQGGQPQHF. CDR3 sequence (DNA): TGTGCCAGCAGTTTCCCTACCGGGCAGGGAGGACAGCCCCAGCATTTT.

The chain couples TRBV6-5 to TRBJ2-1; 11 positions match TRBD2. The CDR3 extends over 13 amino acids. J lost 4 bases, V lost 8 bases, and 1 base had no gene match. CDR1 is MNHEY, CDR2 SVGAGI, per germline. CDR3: CASRLAGYNEQFF. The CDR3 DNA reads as TGTGCCAGCCGACTAGCGGGGTACAATGAGCAGTTCTTC.

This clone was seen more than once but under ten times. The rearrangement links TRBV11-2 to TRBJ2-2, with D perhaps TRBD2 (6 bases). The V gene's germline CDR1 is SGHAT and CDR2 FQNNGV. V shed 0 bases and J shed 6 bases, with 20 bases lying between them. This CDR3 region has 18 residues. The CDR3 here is CASSLDWREQEFPGELFF. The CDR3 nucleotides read TGTGCCAGCAGCTTAGATTGGAGGGAGCAGGAGTTCCCCGGGGAGCTGTTTTTT.

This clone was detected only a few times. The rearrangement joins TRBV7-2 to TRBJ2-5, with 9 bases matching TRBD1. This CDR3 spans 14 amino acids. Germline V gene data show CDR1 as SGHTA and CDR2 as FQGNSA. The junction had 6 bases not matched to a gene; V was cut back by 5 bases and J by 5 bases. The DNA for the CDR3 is TGTGCCAGCAGCCGGGGACAGGGAGGGGAGACCCAGTACTTC. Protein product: CASSRGQGGETQYF.

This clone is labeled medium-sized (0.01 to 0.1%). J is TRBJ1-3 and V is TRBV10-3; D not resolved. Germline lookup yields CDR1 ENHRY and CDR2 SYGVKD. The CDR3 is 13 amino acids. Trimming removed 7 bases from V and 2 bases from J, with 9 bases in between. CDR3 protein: CAIMSGAGNTIYF. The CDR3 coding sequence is TGTGCCATCATGAGCGGGGCTGGAAACACCATATATTTT.

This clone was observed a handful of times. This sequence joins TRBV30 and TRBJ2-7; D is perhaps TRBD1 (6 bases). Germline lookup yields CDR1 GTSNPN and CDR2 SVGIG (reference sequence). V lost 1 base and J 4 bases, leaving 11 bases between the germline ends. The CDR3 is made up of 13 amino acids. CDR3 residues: CAWSGGRGYEQYF. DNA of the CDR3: TGTGCCTGGAGTGGAGGAAGGGGGTACGAGCAGTACTTC.

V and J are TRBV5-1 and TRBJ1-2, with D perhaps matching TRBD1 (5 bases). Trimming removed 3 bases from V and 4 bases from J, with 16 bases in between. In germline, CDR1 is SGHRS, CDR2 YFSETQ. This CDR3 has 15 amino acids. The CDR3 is CASSYRTTGGYGYTF. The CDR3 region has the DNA TGCGCCAGCAGCTACCGGACAACCGGGGGCTATGGCTACACCTTC. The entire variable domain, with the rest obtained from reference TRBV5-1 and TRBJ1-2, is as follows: KAGVTQTPRYLIKTRGQQVTLSCSPISGHRSVSWYQQTPGQGLQFLFEYFSETQRNKGNFPGRFSGRQFSNSRSEMNVSTLELGDSALYLCASSYRTTGGYGYTFGSGTRLTVV.

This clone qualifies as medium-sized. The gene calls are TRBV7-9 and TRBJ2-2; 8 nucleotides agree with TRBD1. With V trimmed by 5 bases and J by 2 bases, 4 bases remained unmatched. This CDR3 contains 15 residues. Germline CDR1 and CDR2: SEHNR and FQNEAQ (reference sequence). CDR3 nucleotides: TGTGCCAGCAGCGCGGACAGGGCAAACACCGGGGAGCTGTTTTTT. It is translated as CASSADRANTGELFF.

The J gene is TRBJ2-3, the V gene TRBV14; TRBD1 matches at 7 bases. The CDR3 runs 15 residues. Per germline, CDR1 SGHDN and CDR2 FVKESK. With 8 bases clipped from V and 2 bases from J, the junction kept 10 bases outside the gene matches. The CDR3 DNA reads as TGTGCCAGCTCCGGGACCGACAGGGCCACAGATACGCAGTATTTT. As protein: CASSGTDRATDTQYF.

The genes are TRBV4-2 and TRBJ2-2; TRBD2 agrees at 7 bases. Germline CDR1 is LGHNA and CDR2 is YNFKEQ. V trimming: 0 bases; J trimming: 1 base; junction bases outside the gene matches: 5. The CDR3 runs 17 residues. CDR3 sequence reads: CASSQEGTGGNTGELFF. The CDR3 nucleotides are TGTGCCAGCAGCCAAGAGGGGACGGGGGGGAACACCGGGGAGCTGTTTTTT.

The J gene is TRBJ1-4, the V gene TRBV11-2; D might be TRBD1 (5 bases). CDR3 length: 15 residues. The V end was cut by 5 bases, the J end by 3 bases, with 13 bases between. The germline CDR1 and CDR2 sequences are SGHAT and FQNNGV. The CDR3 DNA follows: TGTGCCAGCAGCCCTTGGGGCAGGGCTAATGAAAAACTGTTTTTT. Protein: CASSPWGRANEKLFF.

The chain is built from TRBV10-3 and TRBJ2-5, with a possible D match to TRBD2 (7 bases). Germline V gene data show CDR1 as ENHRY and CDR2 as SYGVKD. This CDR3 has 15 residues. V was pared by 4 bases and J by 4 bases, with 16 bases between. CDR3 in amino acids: CAISGGPGGRETQYF. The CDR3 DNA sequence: TGTGCCATCAGTGGGGGTCCCGGGGGGCGAGAGACCCAGTACTTC.

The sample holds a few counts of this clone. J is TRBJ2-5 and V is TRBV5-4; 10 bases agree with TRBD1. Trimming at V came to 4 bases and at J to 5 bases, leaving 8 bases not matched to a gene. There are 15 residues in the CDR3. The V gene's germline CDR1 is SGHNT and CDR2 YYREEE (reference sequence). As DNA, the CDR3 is TGTGCCAGCAGCCGAACGACAGGGGGCGGGGAGACCCAGTACTTC. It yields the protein CASSRTTGGGETQYF.

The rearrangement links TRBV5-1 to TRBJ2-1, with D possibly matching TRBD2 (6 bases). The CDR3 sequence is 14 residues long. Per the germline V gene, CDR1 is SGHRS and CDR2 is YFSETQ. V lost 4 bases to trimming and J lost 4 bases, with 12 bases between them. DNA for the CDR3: TGCGCCAGCAGCCCCCGCGGGGAATACAATGAGCAGTTCTTC. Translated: CASSPRGEYNEQFF.

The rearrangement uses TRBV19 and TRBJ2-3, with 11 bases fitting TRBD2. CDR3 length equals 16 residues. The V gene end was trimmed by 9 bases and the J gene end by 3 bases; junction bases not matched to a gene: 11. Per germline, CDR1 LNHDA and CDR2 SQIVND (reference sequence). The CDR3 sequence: CASNTRLAGRTDTQYF. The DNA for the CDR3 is TGTGCCAGCAATACGCGACTAGCGGGAAGAACAGATACGCAGTATTTT.

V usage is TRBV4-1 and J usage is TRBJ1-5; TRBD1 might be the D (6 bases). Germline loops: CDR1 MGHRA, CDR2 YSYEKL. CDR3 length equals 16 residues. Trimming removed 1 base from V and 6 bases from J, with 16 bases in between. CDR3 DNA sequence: TGCGCCAGCAGCCAAGTTTTAAGCAGGGGCCCTCAGCCCCAGCATTTT. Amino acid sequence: CASSQVLSRGPQPQHF.

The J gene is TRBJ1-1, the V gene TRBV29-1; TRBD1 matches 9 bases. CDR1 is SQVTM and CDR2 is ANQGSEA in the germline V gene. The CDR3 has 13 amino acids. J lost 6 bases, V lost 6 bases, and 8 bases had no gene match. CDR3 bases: TGCAGCGTGGCCAGGGACAGGGTTTCTGAAGCTTTCTTT. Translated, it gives CSVARDRVSEAFF.

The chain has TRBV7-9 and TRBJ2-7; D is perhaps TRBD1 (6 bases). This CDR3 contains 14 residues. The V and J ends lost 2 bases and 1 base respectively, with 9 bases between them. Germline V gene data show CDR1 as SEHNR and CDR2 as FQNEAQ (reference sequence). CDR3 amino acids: CASSLTGQSYEQYF. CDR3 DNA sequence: TGTGCCAGCAGCTTAACCGGACAGTCCTACGAGCAGTACTTC.

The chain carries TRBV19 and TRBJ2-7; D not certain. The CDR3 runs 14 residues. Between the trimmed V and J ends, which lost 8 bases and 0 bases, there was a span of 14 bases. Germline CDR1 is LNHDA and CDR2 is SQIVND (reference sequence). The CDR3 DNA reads TGTGCCAGTGCCGCTCCTACTAACTCCTACGAGCAGTACTTC. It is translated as CASAAPTNSYEQYF.